The next 12 T cell receptor beta chains were all read from a single sample in a study of blood T cells in healthy people across ages. Using a J-beta primer mix together with a sample-barcoded 5' primer, a second PCR was run for about 6 to 12 cycles. Each CDR3 protein gets one entry after TCRdb re-called the 5' RACE reads with MiXCR. The sample holds about 760,000 distinct CDR3 sequences, around 50% seen once. The specimen sequenced was blood. Receptor source: a man in his forties or fifties in good health.

The V call is TRBV9, the J call TRBJ2-6; 11 bases agree with TRBD1. Germline loops: CDR1 SGDLS, CDR2 YYNGEE. This CDR3 has 17 residues. V shed 2 bases, J shed 3 bases, and the junction held 4 bases outside the gene matches. The CDR3 protein is CASSVGTGGVGANVLTF. As DNA, the CDR3 is TGTGCCAGCAGCGTGGGGACAGGGGGAGTTGGGGCCAACGTCCTGACTTTC.

J is TRBJ2-3 and V is TRBV28, with unresolved D. V lost 5 bases and J 2 bases, leaving 17 bases between the germline ends. The CDR3 runs 16 residues. Germline V gives CDR1 MDHEN, CDR2 SYDVKM. This CDR3 reads CASSPSRSPSTDTQYF. For the CDR3, the DNA is TGTGCCAGCAGTCCCAGCCGGAGCCCCTCCACAGATACGCAGTATTTT.

This clonotype was seen ten or more times. The CDR3 DNA follows: TGCGCCAGCAGCTTGACAGGGATGGCCGGGGATACGCAGTATTTT. This codes for CASSLTGMAGDTQYF. The chain links TRBV5-1 to TRBJ2-3; perhaps TRBD1 as D (6 bases). Germline CDR1 is SGHRS and CDR2 is YFSETQ. The germline V and J ends were trimmed by 1 base and 6 bases, with 15 bases remaining between them. The CDR3 extends over 15 amino acids. Full variable domain (outside the CDR3, taken from reference TRBV5-1 and TRBJ2-3): KAGVTQTPRYLIKTRGQQVTLSCSPISGHRSVSWYQQTPGQGLQFLFEYFSETQRNKGNFPGRFSGRQFSNSRSEMNVSTLELGDSALYLCASSLTGMAGDTQYFGPGTRLTVL.

The rearrangement links TRBV12-3 or TRBV12-4 to TRBJ2-5; 7 bases map to TRBD1. CDR3 size: 14 residues. Unmatched junction bases numbered 4, after V lost 5 bases and J lost 1 base. This CDR3 is CASSGDSSQETQYF. CDR3 sequence (DNA): TGTGCCAGCAGTGGGGACAGCTCCCAAGAGACCCAGTACTTC.

A few counts support this clonotype. The chain uses TRBV5-1 and TRBJ1-6, with 8 positions matching TRBD1. This CDR3 is built from 16 residues. CDR1 SGHRS and CDR2 YFSETQ come from the germline V gene. The junction had 3 bases not matched to a gene; V was cut back by 0 bases and J by 4 bases. CDR3 sequence: CASSLAGGRYNSPLHF. CDR3 DNA sequence: TGCGCCAGCAGCTTGGCAGGGGGCCGGTATAATTCACCCCTCCACTTT.

V is TRBV12-3 or TRBV12-4 and J is TRBJ2-1; D gene uncertain. V was pared by 0 bases and J by 6 bases, with 15 bases between. The CDR3 loop spans 16 amino acids. CDR3: CASSLARQVDGNEQFF. The CDR3 DNA sequence: TGTGCCAGCAGTTTAGCGCGGCAGGTTGACGGCAATGAGCAGTTCTTC.

This clonotype was observed a few times. The chain links TRBV2 to TRBJ1-5; D is uncertain. Trimming took 1 base from V and 3 from J, leaving 7 bases between them. Germline CDR1 is SNHLY and CDR2 is FYNNEI. CDR3 length: 14 residues. This CDR3 reads CASSEGQVNQPQHF. Written as DNA, the CDR3 is TGTGCCAGCAGTGAAGGGCAGGTCAATCAGCCCCAGCATTTT.

The rearrangement links TRBV11-2 to TRBJ2-5, with D tentatively TRBD2 (5 bases). CDR1 SGHAT and CDR2 FQNNGV come from the germline V gene. V was pared by 4 bases and J by 11 bases, with 20 bases between. This CDR3 contains 14 residues. The CDR3 spells CASSSSPTSRGQYF. CDR3 DNA: TGTGCCAGCAGCTCAAGCCCTACCTCTCGGGGTCAGTACTTC.

The chain has TRBV5-1 and TRBJ2-5; TRBD2 matches at 13 bases. Germline V gene lookup returns CDR1 SGHRS and CDR2 YFSETQ. V dropped 2 bases and J dropped 11; count of bases not matched to a gene: 24. The CDR3 covers 20 residues. This CDR3 is CASSFDRKKLAGGQGNEQYF. The DNA of the CDR3 is TGCGCCAGCAGCTTTGACCGAAAAAAACTAGCGGGAGGGCAGGGCAATGAGCAGTACTTC.

This clonotype was detected once. At one end the junction does not follow the germline gene, possibly because of a read error. V gene TRBV19 combines with J gene TRBJ2-7; D unclear. The better agreement between TRBJ2-5 and the DNA end casts doubt on the J call. Germline V CDR1 and CDR2: LNHDA, SQIVND (reference sequence). CDR3 length: 13 residues. DNA of the CDR3: TGCGCCAGTAGTTCCAGAAAAGGGGAGACCCAGTACTTC. Translating it yields CASSSRKGETQYF.

This clonotype has a single count. The chain combines TRBV7-9 with TRBJ2-3; unclear D gene. Trimming shortened V by 5 bases and J by 4 bases, and 13 bases separated the two germline ends. The CDR3 covers 14 residues. Germline loops: CDR1 SEHNR, CDR2 FQNEAQ (reference sequence). The CDR3 protein is CASSPPVEPDTQYF. For the CDR3, the DNA is TGTGCCAGCAGCCCCCCTGTGGAGCCAGATACGCAGTATTTT.

This clonotype was observed a single time. The CDR3 DNA is TGCAGTGCTTGGGTAGCGGGGATGAATGAGCAGTTCTTC. This codes for CSAWVAGMNEQFF. V and J are TRBV20-1 and TRBJ2-1; 8 bases are a match to TRBD2. Germline V gives CDR1 DFQATT, CDR2 SNEGSKA (reference sequence). The CDR3 sequence is 13 residues long. Losses at the gene ends were 5 bases for V and 7 bases for J; bases not matched to a gene: 7.